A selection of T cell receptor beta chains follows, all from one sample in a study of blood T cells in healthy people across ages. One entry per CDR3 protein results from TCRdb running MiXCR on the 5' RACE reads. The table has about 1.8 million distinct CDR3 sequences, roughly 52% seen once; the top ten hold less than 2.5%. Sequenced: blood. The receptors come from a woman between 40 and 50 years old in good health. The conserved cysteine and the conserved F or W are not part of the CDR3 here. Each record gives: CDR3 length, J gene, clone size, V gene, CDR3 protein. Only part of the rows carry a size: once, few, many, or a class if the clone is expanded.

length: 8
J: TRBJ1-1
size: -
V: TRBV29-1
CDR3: SAGNTEAF

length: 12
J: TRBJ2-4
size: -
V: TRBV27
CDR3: ASSSVRGGNIQY

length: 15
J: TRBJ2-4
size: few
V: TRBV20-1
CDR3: SARRLGGGANRNIQY

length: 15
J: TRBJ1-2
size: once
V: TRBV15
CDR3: ATSRGPGATEPGGYT

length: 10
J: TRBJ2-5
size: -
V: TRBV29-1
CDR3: SVGTLYNEQY

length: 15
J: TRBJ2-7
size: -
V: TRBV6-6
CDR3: ASSYAPPGQGPYEQY

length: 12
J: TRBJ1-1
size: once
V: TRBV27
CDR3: ASTETGRVTEAF

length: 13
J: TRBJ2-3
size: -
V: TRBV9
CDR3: ASSVGGALPDTQY

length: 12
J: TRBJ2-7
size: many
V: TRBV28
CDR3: ASSVAGGSYEQY

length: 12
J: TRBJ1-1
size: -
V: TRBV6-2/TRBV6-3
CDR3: ASSSRGSTLRAF

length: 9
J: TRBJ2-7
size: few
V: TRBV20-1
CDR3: SVSGQNEQY

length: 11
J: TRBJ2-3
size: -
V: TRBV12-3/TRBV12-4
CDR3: ASSIGEPDTQY

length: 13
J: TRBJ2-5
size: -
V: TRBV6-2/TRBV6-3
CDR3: ASILDRGPYDEQY

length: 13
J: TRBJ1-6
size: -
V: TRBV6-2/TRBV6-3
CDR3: ASSLSQGAVSPLH

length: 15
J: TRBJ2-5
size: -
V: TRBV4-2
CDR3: ASSQDKKRGPQETQY

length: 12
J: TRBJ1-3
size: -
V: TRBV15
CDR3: ATSRELGQATIY

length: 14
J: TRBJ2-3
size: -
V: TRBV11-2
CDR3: ASSLEGAGIADTQY

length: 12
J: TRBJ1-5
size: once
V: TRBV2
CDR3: ACSGDRGNQPQH